This T cell receptor beta chain was sequenced during a study of T cells after somatic rescue of genetic block. The germline V gene encodes CDR1 LNHDA and CDR2 SQIVND (reference sequence). V gave up 2 bases and J gave up 4 bases, with 9 bases separating them. The CDR3 consists of 14 residues. Only in-frame clones appear in the TCRdb table, and some are missing; sequencing was by immunoSEQ multiplex PCR. Of 95,000 to 120,000 clones listed, over 80% are singletons. The TCR comes from a woman in her late teens or twenties. The specimen sequenced was peripheral blood mononuclear cells (PBMCs). The rearrangement uses TRBV19 and TRBJ2-1; D uncertain. The CDR3 spells CASSILAQYNEQFF. The CDR3 DNA reads as TGTGCCAGTAGTATATTGGCCCAGTACAATGAGCAGTTCTTC.